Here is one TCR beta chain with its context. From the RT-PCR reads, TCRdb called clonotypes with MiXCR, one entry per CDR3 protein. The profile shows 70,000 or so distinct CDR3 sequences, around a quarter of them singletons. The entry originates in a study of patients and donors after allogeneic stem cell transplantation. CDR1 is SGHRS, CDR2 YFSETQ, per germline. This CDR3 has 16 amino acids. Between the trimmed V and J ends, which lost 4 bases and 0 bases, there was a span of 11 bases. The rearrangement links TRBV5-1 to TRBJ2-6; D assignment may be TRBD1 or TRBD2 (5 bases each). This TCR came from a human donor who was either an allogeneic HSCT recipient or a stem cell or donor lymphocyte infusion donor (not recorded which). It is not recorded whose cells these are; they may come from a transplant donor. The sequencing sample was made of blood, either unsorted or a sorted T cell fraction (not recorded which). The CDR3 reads CASSRDGPSGANVLTF. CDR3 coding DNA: TGCGCCAGCAGCCGGGACGGACCCTCTGGGGCCAACGTCCTGACTTTC.